This TCR beta chain came from a study of blood T cell repertoires in COVID-19. On the study more broadly: The United States, Italy and Spain were the sources of the acute and convalescent COVID-19 samples. T cells, B-cell-depleted T cells, or PBMCs supplied cDNA or gDNA.

This clone was detected once. Per the study methods: Reference gene primer amplification in the assay estimated nucleated cell counts. This table comes from immunoSEQ multiplex PCR, and its TCRdb copy is limited to in-frame clones, with some not included. V and J calls and clone size are copied from that table; D and trimming were computed from the DNA. Seen here are 250,000 or so clones, just under 85% observed once, and the top ten hold over 1.5%. The V end was cut by 1 base, the J end by 2 bases, with 13 bases between. The CDR3 is made up of 16 amino acids. Looked up from germline, CDR1 is SGHAT and CDR2 is FQNNGV.

The sequenced material came from peripheral blood. The chain couples TRBV11-2 to TRBJ2-3; the D gene is possibly TRBD1 (5 bases). The sequence derives from a woman aged 80 or older with acute or convalescent COVID-19. The DNA of the CDR3 is TGTGCCAGCAGCTTAGGGGGCAGAAAATCCACAGATACGCAGTATTTT. Protein product: CASSLGGRKSTDTQYF.